This T cell receptor beta chain stems from a study of T cells in Graves' hyperthyroidism and ophthalmopathy. Study-level results: Stable hyperthyroidism and ophthalmopathy were separated using 13 V-J signatures.

TCR beta CDR3 regions were amplified from RNA. The TCR CDR3 first-round RT-PCR relied on the HTBI primer set. TCRdb itself ran the multiplex PCR reads through MiXCR, one entry per CDR3 protein. The table shows about 560,000 distinct CDR3 sequences, with around 15% occurring only once. Ten or more counts support this clonotype. Its cognate antigen is unknown. Germline V gene data show CDR1 as MDHEN and CDR2 as SYDVKM. This CDR3 has 18 residues. V shed 3 bases and J 3 bases; nucleotides not matched to a gene: 14. Fresh peripheral blood, 8 to 10 ml, was the source of the PBMCs. This clonotype was sampled from a woman between 18 and 30 years old with Graves' hyperthyroidism. Material: blood. This chain links TRBV28 with TRBJ2-7; 10 positions agree with TRBD2. CDR3 in amino acids: CASSFPVGSSGRGYEQYF. The CDR3 DNA is TGTGCCAGCAGTTTCCCAGTCGGGTCTAGCGGGAGAGGCTACGAGCAGTACTTC.